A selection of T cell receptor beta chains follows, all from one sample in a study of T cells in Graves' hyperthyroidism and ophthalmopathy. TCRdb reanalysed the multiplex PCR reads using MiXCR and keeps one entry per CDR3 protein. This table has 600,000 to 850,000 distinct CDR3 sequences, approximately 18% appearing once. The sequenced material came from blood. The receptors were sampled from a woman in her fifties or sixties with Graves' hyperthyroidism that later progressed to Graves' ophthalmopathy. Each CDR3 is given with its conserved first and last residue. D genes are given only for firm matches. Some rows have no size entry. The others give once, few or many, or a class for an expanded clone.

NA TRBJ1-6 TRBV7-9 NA TGTGCCAGCAGCTTGGGGGGTTTGGGGTCACCCCTCCACTTT CASSLGGLGSPLHF
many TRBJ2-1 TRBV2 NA TGTGCCAGCAGTGAAACGTCAGAAAGCCCCTACAATGAGCAGTTCTTC CASSETSESPYNEQFF
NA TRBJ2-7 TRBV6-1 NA TGTGCGAGCGTCTCCCGGGACATTGACATCTACGAGCAGTACTTC CASVSRDIDIYEQYF
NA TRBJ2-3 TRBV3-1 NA TGTGCCAGCAGCCGGCAACAAAGCACAGATACGCAGTATTTT CASSRQQSTDTQYF
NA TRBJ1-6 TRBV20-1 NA TGCAGTGCTAGCTCGGGGGCAGAAAGTTCACCCCTCCACTTT CSASSGAESSPLHF
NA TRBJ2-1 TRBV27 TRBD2 TGTGCCAGCAGGGACCTCCGGGGGGGGGGGGGTGAGCAGTTCTTC CASRDLRGGGGEQFF
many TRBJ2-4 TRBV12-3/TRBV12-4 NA TGTGCCAGCAGTTATGTAGGGTTTGCCAAAAACATTCAGTACTTC CASSYVGFAKNIQYF
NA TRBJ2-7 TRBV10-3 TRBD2 TGTGCCATCAGTGAGTCATTAGCGGGGGTCTACGAGCAGTACTTC CAISESLAGVYEQYF
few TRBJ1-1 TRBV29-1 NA TGCAGCGTTGAATTCGGCTCTGCTGAAGCTTTCTTT CSVEFGSAEAFF
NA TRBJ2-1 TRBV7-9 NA TGTGCCAGCAGCCCTAGCGTTGGCTACAATGAGCAGTTCTTC CASSPSVGYNEQFF
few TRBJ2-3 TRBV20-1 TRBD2 TGCAGTGCTAGTCCAAGATTAGCGGGGGGGTCAGATACGCAGTATTTT CSASPRLAGGSDTQYF
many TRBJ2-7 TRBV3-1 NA TGTGCCAGCAGCCAAGTCCCTACAGGGCCCTACGAGCAGTACTTC CASSQVPTGPYEQYF
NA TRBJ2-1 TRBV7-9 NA TGTGCCAGCAGCTTAGGGGGGAATATTTACAATGAGCAGTTCTTC CASSLGGNIYNEQFF
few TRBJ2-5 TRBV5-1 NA TGCGCCAGCACGTTTGGCCGGTCCCAAGAGACCCAGTACTTC CASTFGRSQETQYF
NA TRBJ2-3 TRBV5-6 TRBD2 TGTGCCAGCAGCATCCGGACTAGCGGGGGGACAGATACGCAGTATTTT CASSIRTSGGTDTQYF
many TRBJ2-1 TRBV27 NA TGTGCCAGCAGTTTGAACAGGGTGAATGAGCAGTTCTTC CASSLNRVNEQFF
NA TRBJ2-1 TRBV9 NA TGTGCCAGCAGCGTAGTCAGTCCGTCTGAGCAGTTCTTC CASSVVSPSEQFF
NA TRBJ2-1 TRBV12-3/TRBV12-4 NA TGTGCCAGCAGTTTCGCCAGGGTTGACAATGAGCAGTTCTTC CASSFARVDNEQFF
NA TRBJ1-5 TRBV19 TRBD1 TGTGCCAGTAGTCAATCGACAGGGCCCAATCAGCCCCAGCATTTT CASSQSTGPNQPQHF
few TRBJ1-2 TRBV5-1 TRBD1 TGCGCCAGCAGCTGGGGGACAGGGGGCGCCCCCGATGGCTACACCTTC CASSWGTGGAPDGYTF
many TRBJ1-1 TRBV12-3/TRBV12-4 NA TGTGCCAGCAGATTTAGCCCGGGGGACACTGAAGCTTTCTTT CASRFSPGDTEAFF
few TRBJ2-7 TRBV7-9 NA TGTGCCAGCAGGGCAGGACGGGACGAGCAGTACTTC CASRAGRDEQYF
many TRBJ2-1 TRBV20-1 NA TGCAGTGCTAGAGTGACACCAACTTACAATGAGCAGTTCTTC CSARVTPTYNEQFF
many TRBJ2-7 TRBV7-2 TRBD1 TGTGCCAGCAGCCCCAACAGGGGGCCCTACGAGCAGTACTTC CASSPNRGPYEQYF
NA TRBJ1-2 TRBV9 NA TGTGCCAGCAGCGTAGATGGGTCTGGCTACACCTTC CASSVDGSGYTF
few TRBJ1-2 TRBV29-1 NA TGCAGCGTTGAAGCCAGCTATGGCTACACCTTC CSVEASYGYTF
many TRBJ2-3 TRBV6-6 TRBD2 TGTGCCAGCAGTTACTCCGGGACTAGCGGGGGTTCACCCGGGGATACGCAGTATTTT CASSYSGTSGGSPGDTQYF
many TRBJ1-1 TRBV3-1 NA TGTGCCAGCAGCCAAGATCTTCTTGCGAACACTGAAGCTTTCTTT CASSQDLLANTEAFF
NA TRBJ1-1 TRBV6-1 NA TGTGCCAGCAGTGAAGCACGAGCGGGGGCGGAAGCTTTCTTT CASSEARAGAEAFF
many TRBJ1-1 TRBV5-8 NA TGTGCCAGCAGCTTGTTCTGGGGACAGAACACTGAAGCTTTCTTT CASSLFWGQNTEAFF
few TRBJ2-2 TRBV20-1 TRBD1 TGCAGTGCTCAGACAGGGGAGGCCGGGGAGCTGTTTTTT CSAQTGEAGELFF
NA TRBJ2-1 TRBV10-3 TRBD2 TGTGCCATCAGTGAGTCCGCTAGCGGGGGGGCCTACAATGAGCAGTTCTTC CAISESASGGAYNEQFF
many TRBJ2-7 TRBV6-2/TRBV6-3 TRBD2 TGTGCCAGCAGTTACGTAGCGGGGGTTCAAGAGCAGTACTTC CASSYVAGVQEQYF
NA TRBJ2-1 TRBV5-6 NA TGTGCCAGCAGCCCCGCCGGGACGGAGGGGTACAATGAGCAGTTCTTC CASSPAGTEGYNEQFF
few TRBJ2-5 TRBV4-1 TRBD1 TGCGCCAGCAGCCGCCAGCCTTTCAGGGGGCAAGAGACCCAGTACTTC CASSRQPFRGQETQYF
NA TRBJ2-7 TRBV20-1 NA TGCAGTGCTAGTCGGTCTTCCCGGGGTTACGAGCAGTACTTC CSASRSSRGYEQYF
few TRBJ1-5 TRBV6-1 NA TGTGCCAGCAGTCCCCTCCCCCAGGGGTATAGCAATCAGCCCCAGCATTTT CASSPLPQGYSNQPQHF
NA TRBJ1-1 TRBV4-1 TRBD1 TGCGCCAGCAGCCAAAGATCAGGACAGGGTTCCCCGTTAATCTCGAACACTGAAGCTTTCTTT CASSQRSGQGSPLISNTEAFF
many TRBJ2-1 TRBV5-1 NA TGCGCCAGCAGCCAGCACAGGCTAAGCTCCTACAATGAGCAGTTCTTC CASSQHRLSSYNEQFF
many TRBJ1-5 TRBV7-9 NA TGTGCCAGCAGAGGGAGGGACAGCAATCAGCCCCAGCATTTT CASRGRDSNQPQHF
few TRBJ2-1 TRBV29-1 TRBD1 TGCAGCGTAGACCCCGGGACAGGGTACAATGAGCAGTTCTTC CSVDPGTGYNEQFF
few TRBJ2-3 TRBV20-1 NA TGCAGTGCTTTACGACAGGATAGCACAGATACGCAGTATTTT CSALRQDSTDTQYF